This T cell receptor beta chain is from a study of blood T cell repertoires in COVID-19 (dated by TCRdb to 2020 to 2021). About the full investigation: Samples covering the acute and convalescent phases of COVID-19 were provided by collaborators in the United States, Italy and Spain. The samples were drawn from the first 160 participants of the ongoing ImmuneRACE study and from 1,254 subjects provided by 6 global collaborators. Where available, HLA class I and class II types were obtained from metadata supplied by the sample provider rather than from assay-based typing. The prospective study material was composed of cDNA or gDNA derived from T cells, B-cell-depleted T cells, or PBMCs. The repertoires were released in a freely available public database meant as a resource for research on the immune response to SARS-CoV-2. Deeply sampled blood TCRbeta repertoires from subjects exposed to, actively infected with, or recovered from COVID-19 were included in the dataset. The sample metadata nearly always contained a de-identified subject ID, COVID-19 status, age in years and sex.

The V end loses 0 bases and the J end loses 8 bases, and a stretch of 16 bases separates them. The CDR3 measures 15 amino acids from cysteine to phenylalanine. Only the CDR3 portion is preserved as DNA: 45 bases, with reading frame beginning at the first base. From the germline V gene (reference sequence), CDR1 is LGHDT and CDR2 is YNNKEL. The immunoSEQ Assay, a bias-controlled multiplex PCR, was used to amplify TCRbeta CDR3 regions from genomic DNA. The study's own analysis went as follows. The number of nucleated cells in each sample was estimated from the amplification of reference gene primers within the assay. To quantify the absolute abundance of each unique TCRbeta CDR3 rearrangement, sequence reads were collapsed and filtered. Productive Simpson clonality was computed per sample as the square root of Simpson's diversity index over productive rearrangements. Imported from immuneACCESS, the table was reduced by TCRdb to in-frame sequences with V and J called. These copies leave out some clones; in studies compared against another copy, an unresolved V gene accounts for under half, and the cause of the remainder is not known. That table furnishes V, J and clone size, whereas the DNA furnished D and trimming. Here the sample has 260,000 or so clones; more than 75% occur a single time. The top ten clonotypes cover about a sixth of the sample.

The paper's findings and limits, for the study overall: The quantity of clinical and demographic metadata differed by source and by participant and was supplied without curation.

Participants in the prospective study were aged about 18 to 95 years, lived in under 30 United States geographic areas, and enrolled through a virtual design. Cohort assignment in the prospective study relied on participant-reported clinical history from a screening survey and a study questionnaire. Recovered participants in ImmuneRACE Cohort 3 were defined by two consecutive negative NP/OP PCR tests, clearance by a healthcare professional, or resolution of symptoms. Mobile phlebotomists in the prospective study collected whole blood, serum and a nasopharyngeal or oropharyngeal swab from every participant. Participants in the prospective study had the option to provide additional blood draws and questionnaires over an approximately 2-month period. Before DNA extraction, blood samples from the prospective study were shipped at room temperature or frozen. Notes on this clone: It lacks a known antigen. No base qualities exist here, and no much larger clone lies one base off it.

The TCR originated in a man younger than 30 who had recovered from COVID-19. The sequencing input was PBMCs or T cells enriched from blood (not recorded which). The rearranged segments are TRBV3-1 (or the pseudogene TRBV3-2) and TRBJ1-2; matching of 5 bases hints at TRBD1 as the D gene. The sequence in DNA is TGTGCCAGCAGCCAAGATAGGGCTAGGACATCCGGCTACACCTTC. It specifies CASSQDRARTSGYTF.